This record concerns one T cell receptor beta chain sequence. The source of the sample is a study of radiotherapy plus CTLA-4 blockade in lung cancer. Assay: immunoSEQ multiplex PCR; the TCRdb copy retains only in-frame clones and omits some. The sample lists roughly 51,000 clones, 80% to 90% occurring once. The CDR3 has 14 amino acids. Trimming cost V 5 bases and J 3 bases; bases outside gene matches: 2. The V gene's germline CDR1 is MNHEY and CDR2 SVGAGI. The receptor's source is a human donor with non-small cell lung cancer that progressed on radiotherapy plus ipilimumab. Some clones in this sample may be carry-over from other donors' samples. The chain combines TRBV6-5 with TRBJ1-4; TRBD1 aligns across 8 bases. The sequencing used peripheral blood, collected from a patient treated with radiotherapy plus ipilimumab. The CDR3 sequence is CASSGQGANEKLFF. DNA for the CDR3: TGTGCCAGCAGTGGACAGGGAGCTAATGAAAAACTGTTTTTT.